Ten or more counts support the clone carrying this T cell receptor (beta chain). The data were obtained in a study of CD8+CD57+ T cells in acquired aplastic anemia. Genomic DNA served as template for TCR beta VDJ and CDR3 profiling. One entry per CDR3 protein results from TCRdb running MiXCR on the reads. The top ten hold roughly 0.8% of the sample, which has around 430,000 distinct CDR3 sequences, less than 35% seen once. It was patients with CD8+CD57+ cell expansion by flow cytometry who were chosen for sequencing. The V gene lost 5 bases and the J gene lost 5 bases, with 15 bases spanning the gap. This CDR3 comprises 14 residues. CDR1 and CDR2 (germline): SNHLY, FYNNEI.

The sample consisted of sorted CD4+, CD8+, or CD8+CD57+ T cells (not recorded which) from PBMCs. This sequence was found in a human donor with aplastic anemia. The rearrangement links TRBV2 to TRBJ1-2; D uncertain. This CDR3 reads CASSTDSRRYGYTF. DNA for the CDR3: TGTGCCAGCAGTACGGACTCCCGGCGGTATGGCTACACCTTC.